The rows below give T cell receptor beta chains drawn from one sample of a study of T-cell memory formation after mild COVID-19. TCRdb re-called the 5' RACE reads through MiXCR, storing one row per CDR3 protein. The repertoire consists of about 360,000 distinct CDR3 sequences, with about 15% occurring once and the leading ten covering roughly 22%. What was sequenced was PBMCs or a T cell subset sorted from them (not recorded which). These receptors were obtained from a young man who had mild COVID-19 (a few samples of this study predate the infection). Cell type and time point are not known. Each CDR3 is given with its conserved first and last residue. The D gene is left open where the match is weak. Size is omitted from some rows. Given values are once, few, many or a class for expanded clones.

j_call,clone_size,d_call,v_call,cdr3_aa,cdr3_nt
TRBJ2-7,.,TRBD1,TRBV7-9,CASSTLRPGQIVYEQYF,TGTGCCAGCAGCACCCTCCGCCCGGGACAGATAGTCTACGAGCAGTACTTC
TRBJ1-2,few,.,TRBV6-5,CASSDYNRVRGYTF,TGTGCCAGCAGTGACTACAACAGGGTCCGTGGCTACACCTTC
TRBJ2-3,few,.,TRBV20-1,CSARNRDSTDTQYF,TGCAGTGCTAGAAACAGGGACAGCACAGATACGCAGTATTTT
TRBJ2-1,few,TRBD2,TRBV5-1,CASSLGGAGVSYNEQFF,TGCGCCAGCAGCTTGGGCGGCGCGGGGGTCTCCTACAATGAGCAGTTCTTC
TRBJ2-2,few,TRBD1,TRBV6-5,CASSYWDSTGELFF,TGTGCCAGCAGTTACTGGGACAGCACCGGGGAGCTGTTTTTT
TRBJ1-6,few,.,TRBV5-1,CASRVSGTPKNNSPLHF,TGCGCCAGCAGAGTTTCCGGGACACCTAAGAATAATTCACCCCTCCACTTT
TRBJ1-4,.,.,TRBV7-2,CASSLSNEKLFF,TGTGCCAGCAGCTTAAGCAATGAAAAACTGTTTTTT
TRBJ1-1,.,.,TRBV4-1,CASSQEIRHTEAFF,TGCGCCAGCAGCCAAGAGATACGACACACTGAAGCTTTCTTT
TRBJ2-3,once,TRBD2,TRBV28,CAREAGGPSSTDTQYF,TGTGCCAGGGAAGCGGGGGGACCTTCTAGCACAGATACGCAGTATTTT
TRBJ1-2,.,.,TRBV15,CATSRSDRRGYTF,TGTGCCACCAGCAGATCAGACAGGCGGGGCTACACCTTC
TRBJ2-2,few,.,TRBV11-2,CASSLDLFRGITGELFF,TGTGCCAGCAGCTTAGATCTCTTCCGCGGAATCACCGGGGAGCTGTTTTTT
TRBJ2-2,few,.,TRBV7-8,CASSLVLDGELFF,TGTGCCAGCAGCTTAGTTCTGGACGGGGAGCTGTTTTTT
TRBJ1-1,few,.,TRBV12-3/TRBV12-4,CASSWGTLNTEAFF,TGTGCCAGCAGTTGGGGGACATTGAACACTGAAGCTTTCTTT
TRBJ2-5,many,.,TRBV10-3,CAISEGQPSQETQYF,TGTGCCATCAGTGAGGGTCAACCAAGCCAAGAGACCCAGTACTTC
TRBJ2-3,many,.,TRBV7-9,CASSLTVRAPPLGADTQYF,TGTGCCAGCAGCTTGACAGTTAGGGCCCCCCCTTTGGGGGCAGATACGCAGTATTTT
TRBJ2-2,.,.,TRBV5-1,CASSSPLEALFF,TGCGCCAGCAGCTCCCCCCTCGAAGCGCTGTTTTTT
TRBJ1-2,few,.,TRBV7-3,CASSLTGTQGGGYTF,TGTGCCAGCAGCTTAACGGGAACGCAGGGTGGTGGCTACACCTTC
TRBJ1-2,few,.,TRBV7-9,CASSQGGVYGYTF,TGTGCCAGCAGCCAAGGGGGGGTCTATGGCTACACCTTC
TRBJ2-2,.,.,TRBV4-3,CASSQPGDGELFF,TGCGCCAGCAGCCAACCCGGGGATGGGGAGCTGTTTTTT
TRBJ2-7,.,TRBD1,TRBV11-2,CASSSVMDRGYEQYF,TGTGCCAGCAGCTCGGTTATGGACAGGGGTTACGAGCAGTACTTC
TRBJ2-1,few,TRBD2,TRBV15,CATSFGLAASSYNEQFF,TGTGCCACCAGTTTCGGACTAGCAGCCAGCTCCTACAATGAGCAGTTCTTC
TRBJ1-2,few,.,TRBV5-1,CASSLEFGNYGIGYTF,TGCGCCAGCAGCTTGGAATTCGGCAATTACGGGATCGGCTACACCTTC
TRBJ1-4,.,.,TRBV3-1,CASSPGAYLEKLFF,TGTGCCAGCAGCCCTGGGGCTTATCTTGAAAAACTGTTTTTT
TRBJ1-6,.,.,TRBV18,CASSPRYSPYNSPLHF,TGTGCCAGCTCACCTAGGTACAGCCCCTATAATTCACCCCTCCACTTT
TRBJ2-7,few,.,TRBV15,CATSGAASYEQYF,TGTGCCACCTCTGGGGCCGCGTCCTACGAGCAGTACTTC
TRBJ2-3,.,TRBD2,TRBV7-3,CASSPGGHDTQYF,TGTGCCAGCAGCCCGGGGGGGCACGATACGCAGTATTTT
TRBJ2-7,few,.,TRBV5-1,CASSFGIFYEQYF,TGCGCCAGCAGTTTCGGTATCTTCTACGAGCAGTACTTC
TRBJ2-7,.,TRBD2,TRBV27,CASSLRVAGKLRGGEQYF,TGTGCCAGCAGTCTCCGAGTAGCGGGGAAGCTACGTGGGGGGGAGCAGTACTTC
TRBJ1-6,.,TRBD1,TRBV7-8,CASTPRERTGPRVKSNSPLHF,TGTGCCAGCACCCCACGCGAGAGGACAGGGCCGCGGGTCAAGAGCAACTCACCCCTCCACTTT
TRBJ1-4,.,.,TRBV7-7,CASTSGSTTNEKLFF,TGTGCTAGCACCTCGGGGTCCACAACTAATGAAAAACTGTTTTTT
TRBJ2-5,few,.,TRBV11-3,CASSLGGDLLQTQYF,TGTGCCAGCAGCTTAGGTGGGGATCTTCTGCAGACCCAGTACTTC
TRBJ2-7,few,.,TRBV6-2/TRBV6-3,CASRGDTAIYEQYF,TGTGCCAGCAGGGGGGACACCGCGATCTACGAGCAGTACTTC
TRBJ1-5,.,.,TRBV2,CASSLHEGNQPQHF,TGTGCCAGCAGTCTCCACGAGGGGAATCAGCCCCAGCATTTT
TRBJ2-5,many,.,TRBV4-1,CASSQDGGGLPQETQYF,TGCGCCAGCAGCCAAGATGGGGGCGGGCTACCCCAAGAGACCCAGTACTTC
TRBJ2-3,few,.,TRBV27,CASKSQGASTDTQYF,TGTGCCAGCAAATCACAAGGGGCTAGCACAGATACGCAGTATTTT
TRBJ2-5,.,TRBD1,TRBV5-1,CASSRSTGAETQYF,TGCGCCAGCAGCCGTTCGACAGGGGCGGAGACCCAGTACTTC
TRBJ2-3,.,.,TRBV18,CASSPAGASTDTQYF,TGTGCCAGCTCACCAGCGGGGGCTAGCACAGATACGCAGTATTTT
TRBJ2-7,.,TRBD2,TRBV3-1,CASSPGPGLAHYEQYF,TGTGCCAGCAGCCCGGGACCCGGACTAGCCCACTACGAGCAGTACTTC
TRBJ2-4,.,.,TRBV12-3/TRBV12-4,CASSWGVSKNIQYF,TGTGCCAGCAGTTGGGGGGTGTCCAAAAACATTCAGTACTTC
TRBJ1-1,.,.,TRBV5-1,CASSTLTGTTEAFF,TGCGCCAGCAGCACCCTTACAGGGACCACTGAAGCTTTCTTT